This T cell receptor beta chain emerged from a study of blood T cell repertoires in COVID-19. Study as a whole: The United States, Italy and Spain provided the acute and convalescent COVID-19 samples.

The table lists this clone with a count of one. With V trimmed by 3 bases and J by 1 base, 3 bases remained unmatched. CDR1 and CDR2 (germline): SGHNT, YYREEE (reference sequence). CDR3 length: 15 amino acids. Repertoires were generated with immunoSEQ multiplex PCR, while TCRdb's copy carries only in-frame clones and drops some. The profile covers 170,000 or so clones, with roughly nine tenths appearing a single time and 5.5% to 8.5% taken by the ten largest. This rearrangement joins TRBV5-4 to TRBJ2-2; 7 nucleotides agree with TRBD1. The receptor comes from a woman aged 45-59 years who had recovered from COVID-19. The specimen sequenced was PBMCs or T cells enriched from blood (not recorded which). The CDR3 here is CASSWGTENTGELFF. For the CDR3, the DNA is TGTGCCAGCAGCTGGGGGACAGAGAACACCGGGGAGCTGTTTTTT.